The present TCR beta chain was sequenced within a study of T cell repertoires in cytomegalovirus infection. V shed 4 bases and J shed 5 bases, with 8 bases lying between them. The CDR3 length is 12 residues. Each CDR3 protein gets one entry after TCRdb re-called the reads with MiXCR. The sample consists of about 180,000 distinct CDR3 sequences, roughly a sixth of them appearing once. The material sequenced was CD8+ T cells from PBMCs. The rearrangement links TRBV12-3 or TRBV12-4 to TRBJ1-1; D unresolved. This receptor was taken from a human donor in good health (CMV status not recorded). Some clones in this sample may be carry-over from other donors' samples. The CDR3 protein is CASSSPSTEAFF. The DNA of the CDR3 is TGTGCCAGCAGTTCCCCTTCGACTGAAGCTTTCTTT.